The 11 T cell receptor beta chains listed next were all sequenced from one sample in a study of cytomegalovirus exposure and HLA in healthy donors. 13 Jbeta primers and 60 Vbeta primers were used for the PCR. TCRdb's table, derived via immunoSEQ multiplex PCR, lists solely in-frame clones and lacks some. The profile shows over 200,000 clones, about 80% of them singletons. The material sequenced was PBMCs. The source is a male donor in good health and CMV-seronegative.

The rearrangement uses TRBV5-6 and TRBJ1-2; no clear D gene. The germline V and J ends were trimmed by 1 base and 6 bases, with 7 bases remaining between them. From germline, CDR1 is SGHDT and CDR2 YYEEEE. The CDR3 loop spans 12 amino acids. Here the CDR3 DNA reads TGTGCCAGCAGCTTGTCCCTCCATGGCTACACCTTC. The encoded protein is CASSLSLHGYTF.

The chain's CDR3 is CASSLGQAGNQPQHF. The CDR3, as DNA: TGTGCCAGCAGCTTAGGGCAGGCGGGTAATCAGCCCCAGCATTTT. The chain carries TRBV13 and TRBJ1-5; D remains ambiguous. The CDR3 extends over 15 amino acids. V gave up 0 bases and J gave up 4 bases, with 10 bases separating them. The germline V gene has CDR1 PRHDT and CDR2 FYEKMQ (reference sequence).

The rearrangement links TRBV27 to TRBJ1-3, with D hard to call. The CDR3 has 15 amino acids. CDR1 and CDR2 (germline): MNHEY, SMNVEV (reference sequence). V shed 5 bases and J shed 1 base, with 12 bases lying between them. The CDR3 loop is CASSLRSGSGNTIYF. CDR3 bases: TGTGCCAGCAGTCTTAGGTCGGGTTCTGGAAACACCATATATTTT.

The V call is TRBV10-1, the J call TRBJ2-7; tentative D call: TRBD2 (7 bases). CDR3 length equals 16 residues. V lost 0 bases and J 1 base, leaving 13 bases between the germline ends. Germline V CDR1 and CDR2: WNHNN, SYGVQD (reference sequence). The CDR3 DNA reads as TGCGCCAGCAGTGAGTCGAGGGGGGGGGCATCCTACGAGCAGTACTTC. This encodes CASSESRGGASYEQYF.

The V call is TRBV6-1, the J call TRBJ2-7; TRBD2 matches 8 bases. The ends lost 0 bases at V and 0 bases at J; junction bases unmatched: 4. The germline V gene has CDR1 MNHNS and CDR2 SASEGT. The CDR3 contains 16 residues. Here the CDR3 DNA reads TGTGCCAGCAGTGAAGCCGGGGGGGTTAGCTCCTACGAGCAGTACTTC. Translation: CASSEAGGVSSYEQYF.

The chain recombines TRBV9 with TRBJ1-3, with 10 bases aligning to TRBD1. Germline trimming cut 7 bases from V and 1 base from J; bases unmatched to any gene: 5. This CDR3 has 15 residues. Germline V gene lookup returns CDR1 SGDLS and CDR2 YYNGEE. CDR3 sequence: CASGQGGKSGNTIYF. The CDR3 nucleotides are TGTGCCAGCGGACAGGGGGGAAAATCTGGAAACACCATATATTTT.

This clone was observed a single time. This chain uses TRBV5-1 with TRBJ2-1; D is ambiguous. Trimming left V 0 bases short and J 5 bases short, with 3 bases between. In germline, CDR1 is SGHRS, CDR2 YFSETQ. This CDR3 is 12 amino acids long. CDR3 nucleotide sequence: TGCGCCAGCAGCTTGGTAGACAATGAGCAGTTCTTC. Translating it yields CASSLVDNEQFF.

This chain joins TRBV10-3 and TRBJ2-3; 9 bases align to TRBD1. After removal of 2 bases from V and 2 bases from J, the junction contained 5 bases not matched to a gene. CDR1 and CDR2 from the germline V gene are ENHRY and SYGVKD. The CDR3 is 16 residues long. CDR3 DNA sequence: TGTGCCATCAGTGAGCCGACAGGGGGGTACACAGATACGCAGTATTTT. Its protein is CAISEPTGGYTDTQYF.

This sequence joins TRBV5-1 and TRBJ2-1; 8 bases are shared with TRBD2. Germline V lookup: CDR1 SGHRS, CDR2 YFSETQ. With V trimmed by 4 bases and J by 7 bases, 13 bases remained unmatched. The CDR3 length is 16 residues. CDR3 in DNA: TGCGCCAGCAGCGCCGCCCCTAGCGGGCGAGTTAATGAGCAGTTCTTC. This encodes CASSAAPSGRVNEQFF.

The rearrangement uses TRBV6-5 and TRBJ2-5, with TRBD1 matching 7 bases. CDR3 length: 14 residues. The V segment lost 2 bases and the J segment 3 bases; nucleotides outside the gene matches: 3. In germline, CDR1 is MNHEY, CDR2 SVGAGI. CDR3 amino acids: CASSYGTGEETQYF. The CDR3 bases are TGTGCCAGCAGTTACGGAACAGGGGAAGAGACCCAGTACTTC.

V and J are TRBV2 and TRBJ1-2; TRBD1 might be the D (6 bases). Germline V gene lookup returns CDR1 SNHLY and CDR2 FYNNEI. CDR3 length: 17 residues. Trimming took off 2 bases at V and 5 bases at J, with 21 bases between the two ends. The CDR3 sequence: CASSEHLNEGGAYGYTF. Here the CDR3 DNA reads TGTGCCAGCAGTGAACACCTAAACGAGGGGGGGGCTTATGGCTACACCTTC.